Following are 26 T cell receptor beta chains from one sample sequenced in a study of persistence of HIV-infected CD4 T cells. These receptors lack a known antigen. The libraries were made with immunoSEQ version 4 in survey mode. TCRdb's copy holds only in-frame clones and misses some; the assay was immunoSEQ multiplex PCR. The sample includes 44,000 or so clones, 91% seen only once; the top ten take about 2%. This nonspecific control used anti-CD3/anti-CD28 bead stimulation of CD4+ T cells. Responding CD4+ T cells were sorted by upregulation of both CD40 ligand and CD69. This sample comprised CD4+ T cells sorted from PBMCs after approximately 19-hour stimulation, obtained from a patient who received antiretroviral therapy. The receptors derive from an adult man with HIV who was CMV-seropositive.

The CDR3 nucleotides read TGTGCCAGCAGCTTAGGTTCCGGAGACCCCACAGATACGCAGTATTTT. The encoded protein is CASSLGSGDPTDTQYF. This chain uses TRBV7-2 with TRBJ2-3; no reliable D call. Germline-derived CDR1 and CDR2 are SGHTA and FQGNSA. Trimming cost V 1 base and J 2 bases, with 13 bases left between them. This CDR3 spans 16 amino acids. The variable domain in full, completed from reference TRBV7-2 and TRBJ2-3, reads GAGVSQSPSNKVTEKGKDVELRCDPISGHTALYWYRQSLGQGLEFLIYFQGNSAPDKSGLPSDRFSAERTGGSVSTLTIQRTQQEDSAVYLCASSLGSGDPTDTQYFGPGTRLTVL.

This chain uses TRBV5-5 with TRBJ2-3; D might be TRBD1 or TRBD2, each matching 5 bases. The CDR3 loop spans 12 amino acids. The V and J ends lost 4 bases and 14 bases respectively, with 17 bases between them. Germline V gives CDR1 SGHKS, CDR2 YYEKEE (reference sequence). The CDR3 here is CASSPSRGAGYF. The CDR3 DNA follows: TGTGCCAGCAGCCCCTCCCGAGGGGCGGGGTATTTT. Based on the CDR3 plus reference TRBV5-5 and TRBJ2-3, the full variable domain is DAGVTQSPTHLIKTRGQQVTLRCSPISGHKSVSWYQQVLGQGPQFIFQYYEKEERGRGNFPDRFSARQFPNYSSELNVNALLLGDSALYLCASSPSRGAGYFGPGTRLTVL.

This rearrangement joins TRBV2 to TRBJ2-1; D is unclear. The CDR3 is made up of 11 amino acids. The germline CDR1 and CDR2 sequences are SNHLY and FYNNEI. V lost 6 bases and J lost 9, with 9 bases in between. The CDR3 region has the DNA TGTGCCAGCAGCTTAGCATTTGAGCAGTTCTTC. It encodes CASSLAFEQFF. The variable domain in full, completed from reference TRBV2 and TRBJ2-1, reads EPEVTQTPSHQVTQMGQEVILRCVPISNHLYFYWYRQILGQKVEFLVSFYNNEISEKSEIFDDQFSVERPDGSNFTLKIRSTKLEDSAMYFCASSLAFEQFFGPGTRLTVL.

Here the CDR3 DNA reads TGTGCCAGCAGTGAACTACAGGGGATTATTTCACCCCTCCACTTT. Translated: CASSELQGIISPLHF. The chain is built from TRBV2 and TRBJ1-6; 7 nucleotides align to TRBD1. The junction had 7 bases not matched to a gene; V was cut back by 2 bases and J by 9 bases. Germline V gives CDR1 SNHLY, CDR2 FYNNEI. The CDR3 sequence is 15 residues long.

The rearrangement uses TRBV5-1 and TRBJ1-4, with TRBD1 matching over 7 bases. The germline V gene encodes CDR1 SGHRS and CDR2 YFSETQ. This CDR3 spans 16 amino acids. V lost 4 bases, J lost 5 bases, and 11 bases stayed unmatched. The CDR3 DNA sequence: TGCGCCAGCAGCAATGCTCCCGGGACAGAGAATGAAAAACTGTTTTTT. Translated, it gives CASSNAPGTENEKLFF.

The V and J genes are TRBV23-1 and TRBJ2-3; D is possibly TRBD2 (5 bases). TRBV23-1 is flagged as an ORF with uncertain function. The CDR3 runs 16 residues. The ends were cut back, 3 bases at V and 2 bases at J, with 15 bases in the middle. CDR3 nucleotide sequence: TGCGCCAGCAGTCACCTGAGGGCAGATTCCACAGATACGCAGTATTTT. Protein: CASSHLRADSTDTQYF.

This chain connects TRBV24-1 to TRBJ2-1; D is unresolved. The germline V gene encodes CDR1 KGHDR and CDR2 SFDVKD. CDR3 length: 15 residues. Trimming cost V 5 bases and J 8 bases, with 18 bases left between them. Here the CDR3 reads CATSAATPYGDEQFF. The CDR3 region has the DNA TGTGCCACCAGTGCCGCAACGCCGTACGGCGATGAGCAGTTCTTC.

This chain joins TRBV28 and TRBJ1-1; 8 bases map to TRBD1. J was trimmed by 5 bases and V by 5 bases; bases with no gene match: 7. From germline, CDR1 is MDHEN and CDR2 SYDVKM. The CDR3 runs to 14 residues. The CDR3 sequence: CASSGRTGSTEAFF. In nucleotides, the CDR3 is TGTGCCAGCAGTGGGAGGACAGGGTCGACTGAAGCTTTCTTT.

The genes are TRBV27 and TRBJ1-5; D not certain. Germline assignment: CDR1 MNHEY and CDR2 SMNVEV (reference sequence). This CDR3 is built from 15 residues. The V end was cut by 6 bases, the J end by 0 bases, with 12 bases between. The CDR3 loop reads CASRLFGYSNQPQHF. In DNA, the CDR3 is TGTGCCAGCAGGCTATTTGGGTATAGCAATCAGCCCCAGCATTTT.

The rearrangement joins TRBV18 to TRBJ1-2; TRBD1 matches at 7 bases. CDR1 is KGHSH and CDR2 is LQKENI in the germline V gene. The CDR3 contains 14 residues. V lost 3 bases, J lost 3 bases, and 4 bases stayed unmatched. The CDR3 sequence: CASSPEQGYYGYTF. The CDR3 DNA follows: TGTGCCAGCTCACCGGAACAGGGGTACTATGGCTACACCTTC.

The V gene is TRBV28, the J gene TRBJ2-5; D is unclear. This CDR3 contains 16 residues. Germline lookup yields CDR1 MDHEN and CDR2 SYDVKM. Trimming took 2 bases from V and 5 from J, leaving 18 bases between them. CDR3 in DNA: TGTGCCAGCAGTTTAGGAGTCGGCCCCCAACCGGAGACCCAGTACTTC. Protein: CASSLGVGPQPETQYF.

The chain couples TRBV28 to TRBJ1-5; D call uncertain. The CDR3 totals 15 residues. The germline V and J ends were trimmed by 2 bases and 4 bases, with 12 bases remaining between them. Germline assignment: CDR1 MDHEN and CDR2 SYDVKM. The CDR3 nucleotides read TGTGCCAGCAGTTTAAATCCGGGTGGGAATCAGCCCCAGCATTTT. Residues: CASSLNPGGNQPQHF.

Only a few counts were recorded for this clone. The chain employs TRBV27 and TRBJ2-2; D gene uncertain. Germline CDR1 reads MNHEY; CDR2 reads SMNVEV (reference sequence). The CDR3 runs 13 residues. V gave up 7 bases and J gave up 2 bases, with 8 bases separating them. This CDR3 is CASNRINTGELFF. DNA of the CDR3: TGTGCCAGCAATCGGATCAACACCGGGGAGCTGTTTTTT.

This clone was detected only once. The V gene is TRBV7-9, the J gene TRBJ2-7; possibly TRBD2 for D (6 bases). Trimming left V 3 bases short and J 0 bases short, with 18 bases between. Germline V gene lookup returns CDR1 SEHNR and CDR2 FQNEAQ (reference sequence). The CDR3 loop spans 17 amino acids. The CDR3 DNA is TGTGCCAGCAGCTTGCGGGAATCGGGACGCAGCTCCTACGAGCAGTACTTC. Amino acid sequence: CASSLRESGRSSYEQYF.

About this clone itself: This sample also contains other DNA sequences that code for the same CDR3. The gene calls are TRBV7-2 and TRBJ2-7, with TRBD2 as a possible D gene (7 bases). CDR1 SGHTA and CDR2 FQGNSA come from the germline V gene. Trimming cost V 3 bases and J 7 bases, with 19 bases left between them. This CDR3 has 15 residues. CDR3 in amino acids: CASSFWGGLTREQYF. In nucleotides, the CDR3 is TGTGCCAGCAGCTTTTGGGGGGGCCTTACGCGGGAGCAGTACTTC.

The rearrangement joins TRBV15 to TRBJ2-7; unclear D gene. This CDR3 has 12 amino acids. Germline V CDR1 and CDR2: LNHNV, YYDKDF (reference sequence). The V end lost 1 base, the J end lost 1 base, and 2 bases lay between the germline ends. This chain's CDR3 is CATSRGSYEQYF. The CDR3 nucleotides read TGTGCCACCAGCAGAGGATCCTACGAGCAGTACTTC.

The chain recombines TRBV9 with TRBJ2-7; a weak D match, TRBD1 (5 bases). The V end was cut by 0 bases, the J end by 1 base, with 8 bases between. The germline V gene encodes CDR1 SGDLS and CDR2 YYNGEE. CDR3 length: 14 residues. The chain's CDR3 is CASSVGQNSYEQYF. The CDR3 bases are TGTGCCAGCAGCGTAGGACAGAATTCCTACGAGCAGTACTTC. Filled out from reference TRBV9 and TRBJ2-7, the complete variable domain reads DSGVTQTPKHLITATGQRVTLRCSPRSGDLSVYWYQQSLDQGLQFLIQYYNGEERAKGNILERFSAQQFPDLHSELNLSSLELGDSALYFCASSVGQNSYEQYFGPGTRLTVT.

The chain has TRBV2 and TRBJ2-3, with 7 bases lining up with TRBD2. J gave up 0 bases and V 5 bases, and 8 bases lay outside the gene matches. Germline loops: CDR1 SNHLY, CDR2 FYNNEI. This CDR3 comprises 16 residues. The CDR3 coding sequence is TGTGCCAGCAGTATACCCGGGAGGCTTAGCACAGATACGCAGTATTTT. Translating gives CASSIPGRLSTDTQYF. The full variable domain, in which reference TRBV2 and TRBJ2-3 provide the parts outside the CDR3, is EPEVTQTPSHQVTQMGQEVILRCVPISNHLYFYWYRQILGQKVEFLVSFYNNEISEKSEIFDDQFSVERPDGSNFTLKIRSTKLEDSAMYFCASSIPGRLSTDTQYFGPGTRLTVL.

J is TRBJ1-2 and V is TRBV15; TRBD1 matches 7 bases. Germline assignment: CDR1 LNHNV and CDR2 YYDKDF (reference sequence). This CDR3 has 12 amino acids. The V and J ends lost 5 bases and 6 bases, in that order; junction bases with no gene match: 3. The CDR3 protein is CATSVDRDGYTF. The CDR3 nucleotides are TGTGCCACCAGCGTTGACAGGGATGGCTACACCTTC.

The chain recombines TRBV5-1 with TRBJ1-1; possibly TRBD1 for D (5 bases). Between the trimmed V and J ends, which lost 0 bases and 8 bases, there was a span of 11 bases. CDR3 length: 13 residues. Germline lookup yields CDR1 SGHRS and CDR2 YFSETQ. The CDR3: CASSLGTREEAFF. CDR3 coding DNA: TGCGCCAGCAGCTTGGGGACACGGGAGGAAGCTTTCTTT. The whole variable domain, filled in from reference TRBV5-1 and TRBJ1-1, reads KAGVTQTPRYLIKTRGQQVTLSCSPISGHRSVSWYQQTPGQGLQFLFEYFSETQRNKGNFPGRFSGRQFSNSRSEMNVSTLELGDSALYLCASSLGTREEAFFGQGTRLTVV.

The chain combines TRBV27 with TRBJ1-6; a possible D gene is TRBD1 (6 bases). Between the trimmed V and J ends, which lost 5 bases and 13 bases, there was a span of 24 bases. The CDR3 covers 16 residues. Per the germline V gene, CDR1 is MNHEY and CDR2 is SMNVEV (reference sequence). CDR3 amino acids: CASSPGQPNLGGPLHF. CDR3 bases: TGTGCCAGCAGTCCCGGACAGCCCAACTTGGGGGGGCCCCTCCACTTT.

The gene calls are TRBV24-1 and TRBJ2-2; D may be TRBD1 or TRBD2 (5 bases each). The CDR3 covers 17 residues. CDR1 and CDR2 from the germline V gene are KGHDR and SFDVKD. V was trimmed by 4 bases and J by 0 bases, leaving 14 bases between them. Here the CDR3 DNA reads TGTGCCACCAGTGACCCCCCGGGACGGTCGAACACCGGGGAGCTGTTTTTT. Translation gives CATSDPPGRSNTGELFF.

In this sample, this clone turned up once. This chain uses TRBV9 with TRBJ1-3; a possible D gene is TRBD1 (5 bases). CDR1 is SGDLS and CDR2 is YYNGEE in the germline V gene. CDR3 length: 14 residues. Trimming stripped 1 base from V and 2 bases from J, with 7 bases between. The CDR3 nucleotides read TGTGCCAGCAGCGTACGGGGGGCTGGAAACACCATATATTTT. Translating gives CASSVRGAGNTIYF.

This clone has more than one count but fewer than ten. V usage is TRBV7-9 and J usage is TRBJ1-1, with no clear D. With 0 bases removed from V and 0 bases from J, the gap between germline ends came to 8 bases. Germline V gene sequence: CDR1 SEHNR, CDR2 FQNEAQ (reference sequence). CDR3 length: 15 amino acids. CDR3 coding DNA: TGTGCCAGCAGCTTAGCATGGGAAGTGAACACTGAAGCTTTCTTT. Amino acids: CASSLAWEVNTEAFF.

The chain recombines TRBV18 with TRBJ2-1, with TRBD2 matching over 9 bases. The ends lost 2 bases at V and 6 bases at J; junction bases unmatched: 5. Per germline, CDR1 KGHSH and CDR2 LQKENI. This CDR3 is built from 15 residues. CDR3 loop: CASSPTGTSPNEQFF. In DNA form, the CDR3 reads TGTGCCAGCTCACCAACCGGGACTAGCCCCAATGAGCAGTTCTTC.

V usage is TRBV4-1 and J usage is TRBJ1-3; D gene unclear. V was shortened by 1 base and J by 0 bases, with 7 bases between the two germline ends. Germline loops: CDR1 MGHRA, CDR2 YSYEKL. There are 15 residues in the CDR3. The CDR3 protein is CASSQADGSGNTIYF. CDR3 in DNA: TGCGCCAGCAGCCAAGCGGACGGCTCTGGAAACACCATATATTTT.